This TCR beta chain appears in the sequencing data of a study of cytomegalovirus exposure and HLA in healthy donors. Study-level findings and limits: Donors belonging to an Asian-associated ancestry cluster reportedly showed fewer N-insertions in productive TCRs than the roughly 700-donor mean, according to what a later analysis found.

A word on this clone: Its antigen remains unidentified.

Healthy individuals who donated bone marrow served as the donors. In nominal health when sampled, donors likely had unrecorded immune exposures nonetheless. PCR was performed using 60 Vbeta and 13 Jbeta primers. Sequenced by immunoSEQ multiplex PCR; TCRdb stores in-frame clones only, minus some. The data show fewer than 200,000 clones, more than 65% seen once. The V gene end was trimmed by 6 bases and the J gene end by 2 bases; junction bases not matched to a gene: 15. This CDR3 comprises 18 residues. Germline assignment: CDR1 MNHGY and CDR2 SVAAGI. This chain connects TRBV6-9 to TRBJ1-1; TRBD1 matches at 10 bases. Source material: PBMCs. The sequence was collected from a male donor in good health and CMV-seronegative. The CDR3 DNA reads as TGTGCCAGCAGCCACGGGACAGGGGAAGACGAAAAAAACACTGAAGCTTTCTTT. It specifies CASSHGTGEDEKNTEAFF.